This T cell receptor beta chain was captured in a study of shared clonotypes between healthy human individuals. CD45RO-negative, CCR7-selected cells formed the naive CD8 fraction, which excluded terminally differentiated effector memory CD45RA+ cells. In its sample, this clone was seen once. Its matching antigen is unknown. Running of the assay took place at deep level. Each cell subset's genomic DNA was divided evenly among several immunoSEQ plates. Per the authors' pipeline: Owing to the provision of junction-only sequences devoid of quality scores by immunoSEQ, filtering differed. Assay used: immunoSEQ multiplex PCR; TCRdb lists only in-frame clones, some missing. Clone size and V and J calls were adopted from that table, with D and trimming inferred from the DNA. This sample has roughly 890,000 clones; 80% to 95% occur once, and the top ten carry approximately 25%. Notes on the study in general: Among several donors, roughly 5.5% of naive CD4 clonotypes were found in common.

Deletions cut 2 bases from V and 0 bases from J, with 14 bases between. Germline-derived CDR1 and CDR2 are MNHEY and SMNVEV (reference sequence). The CDR3 loop spans 16 amino acids. This receptor was taken from a young man in good health. Sequences were obtained from naive CD8+ T cells sorted from blood. The rearrangement links TRBV27 to TRBJ2-7, with a tentative D call TRBD1 (5 bases). The chain's CDR3 is CASSLRGVIGSYEQYF. The CDR3 nucleotides read TGTGCCAGCAGTTTAAGGGGTGTCATAGGCTCCTACGAGCAGTACTTC.